Listed below are T cell receptor beta chains from one sample, sequenced in a study of CD8 T cells in Susac syndrome. TCRdb reprocessed the immunoSEQ multiplex PCR reads with MiXCR, giving one entry per CDR3 protein. The table has about 180,000 distinct CDR3 sequences, approximately 96% seen once. The sequenced material came from CD4+ T cells from PBMCs. These receptors were collected from a human donor with multiple sclerosis. Each CDR3 is given with its conserved first and last residue. Fields, in order: J gene, D gene, V gene, CDR3 protein. The D gene is left open where the match is weak.

TRBJ1-1,.,TRBV5-4,CASSLERAVAFF
TRBJ2-3,TRBD1,TRBV2,CASRQGADTQYF
TRBJ2-1,.,TRBV14,CASSWSSVNEQFF
TRBJ2-7,TRBD1,TRBV6-6,CASSGTVSSYEQYF
TRBJ1-1,.,TRBV7-9,CASSWTAYNTEAFF
TRBJ1-1,.,TRBV6-4,CASSGRPNGDTEAFF
TRBJ2-1,.,TRBV29-1,CSVEQSADNEQFF
TRBJ1-5,.,TRBV18,CASSRDEALEPQHF
TRBJ1-6,.,TRBV7-2,CASSFNNSPLHF
TRBJ2-2,TRBD2,TRBV30,CAWSELAGLAELFF
TRBJ1-2,TRBD1,TRBV25-1,CASSPARTGVDGYTF
TRBJ1-5,.,TRBV19,CASRIGRGRNYQPQHF
TRBJ2-2,.,TRBV7-3,CASSLDGVDSRELFF
TRBJ2-7,.,TRBV20-1,CSATPAGYTYEQYF
TRBJ1-1,.,TRBV30,CAWNTRGNTEAFF